Sequencing of this T cell receptor beta chain was carried out in a study of shared clonotypes between healthy human individuals (dated by TCRdb to 2018 to 2021). For the wider study: The cohort comprised a couple of women and a few men aged 18 to 49 years. For each donor, CD4 naive and CD4 memory were each run on three plates, CD8 naive on two plates, and CD8 memory on one plate. The study deeply sequenced blood TCR repertoires of about 5 healthy adults to estimate repertoire size and the extent of clonotype sharing between individuals. To increase sequencing depth and limit assay-specific biases, different laboratories used diverse techniques to prepare libraries and sequence TCR repertoires. Between about 0.94 and 8.9 billion PBMCs per donor were obtained by leukapheresis. General study outcomes and caveats: Naive subsets generally had larger estimated clonotype richness than memory subsets did. Because the study included a small number of donors, the genetic and exposure-history diversity represented was limited. Across four donors, approximately 5% of naive CD4, roughly 3.5% of naive CD8, about 2.3% of memory CD4, and around 0.4% of memory CD8 clonotypes were shared. Compared with non-shared clonotypes, the clonotypes found in all four sorted-subset donors had higher generation probabilities. Pairwise subsampling indicated that sequencing depth was expected to affect the degree of clonotype sharing among donors. Sampling was restricted to blood, and TCR repertoires in tissue are likely to differ from TCR repertoires in blood. Even with the large sequencing depth, rarefaction of the sorted-subset datasets indicated that sequencing was incomplete.

TCR CDR3 regions were amplified from genomic DNA by multiplex PCR using the deep immunoSEQ assay. Extracted genomic DNA from each cell subset was spread evenly across all wells of several immunoSEQ 96-well plates, with each plate serving as a replicate. For sorted subsets, roughly 200 ng genomic DNA, equal to 30,000 to 35,000 T cell genomes, was loaded into each replicate PCR. Purified libraries were measured with a Qubit 3.0 fluorometer, size-checked on a Bioanalyzer 2100, and measured again with the KAPA Library Quantification kit. Every immunoSEQ 96-well plate was sequenced on a separate single-read 150-cycle Illumina NextSeq 550 flow cell. Per the source publication's procedure: The immunoSEQ output contained only junctional sequences without quality scores, so filtering could not match that applied to full-length reads. Sequences were annotated with PyIR, a Python wrapper for IgBLAST v1.9, and V/J genes and CDR3 were assigned using IMGT germline references. Reads with weak V/J assignments (E-value above 1e-6), missing CDR3, stop codons, out-of-frame junctions, or ambiguous translated residues were removed. V3J clonotypes were defined as sequences sharing an identical inferred V gene, J gene, and CDR3 amino acid sequence. To compute the percentage overlap between repertoires, the number of shared unique clonotypes was divided by the size of the smaller repertoire. Three approaches were used to assess repertoire richness: RTK rarefaction, the Chao1 estimator, and Recon v2.1 estimates of unobserved clonotypes. For all TCRbeta clonotypes obtained by the gDNA method from four donors, generation probabilities were computed with OLGA. TCRdb obtained this table from immuneACCESS and retained in-frame rearrangements with V and J assigned. These tables miss some clones; where compared with another copy, unresolved V genes account for less than half of the shortfall, and the remainder is unexplained. The V and J calls and the clone size are those of that table, but D and trimming were determined from the DNA. The sample includes about 2.1 million clones, with just over 90% observed a single time. More than 1.5% of the sample goes to the ten largest clones.

CD8 naive samples were CD45RO-negative cells positively selected for CCR7, giving a CD45RA+CCR7+ population that excluded TemRA cells. Healthy HIV-negative adults with no recently reported acute infections or vaccinations were included as donors. Only Caucasian adults living in Nashville, Tennessee, USA were represented among the donors. Blood was obtained by leukapheresis, after which PBMCs were separated by Ficoll-Histopaque density gradient centrifugation and cryopreserved in liquid nitrogen vapor phase. Analytical flow cytometry was used to check the purity and quantity of every magnetically sorted T cell population. From each sorted fraction, genomic DNA was isolated and quantified by UV absorbance on a Nanodrop 2000c. A note on this clone: What this receptor recognizes is not known. Base qualities are not recorded, but no much larger clone differs from it by a single base.

The germline ends are 18 bases apart after V is trimmed by 5 bases and J by 9 bases. Taken from the germline V gene (reference sequence), the CDR1 and CDR2 loops are SEHNR and FQNEAQ. Measured from the cysteine to the phenylalanine, the CDR3 is 14 residues long. Kept here is only the CDR3 DNA, which spans 42 bases and is read in frame from base 1. Sequenced input: naive CD8+ T cells from PBMCs. The sample's cell subset or site label, in plain terms: CD45RA+CCR7+. The origin of this receptor is a man aged 18 to 29 in good health. Some clones in this sample may be carry-over from other donors' samples. The sequence joins TRBV7-9 to TRBJ2-3; no confident D gene assignment can be made. The CDR3 protein is CASSQLLQWETQYF. The bases read TGTGCCAGCAGCCAACTGCTGCAGTGGGAAACGCAGTATTTT.